The 23 T cell receptor beta chains below all came from one sample that was sequenced in a study of shared clonotypes between healthy human individuals. Repertoires were generated with immunoSEQ multiplex PCR, while TCRdb's copy carries only in-frame clones and drops some. The sample includes under 600,000 clones, more than 95% of them seen just once. The specimen was naive CD4+ T cells sorted from blood. Subset noted: CD45RA+ positively selected. These receptors all come from a woman between 25 and 40 years old in good health.

The J gene is TRBJ1-4, the V gene TRBV2, with 9 positions matching TRBD1. This CDR3 has 15 residues. J lost 8 bases, V lost 3 bases, and 7 bases had no gene match. The germline V gene has CDR1 SNHLY and CDR2 FYNNEI. DNA for the CDR3: TGTGCCAGCAGTGATCTGGGACAGGGTTGGGAAAAACTGTTTTTT. Translating gives CASSDLGQGWEKLFF.

V and J are TRBV19 and TRBJ2-3, with TRBD1 matching over 9 bases. J gave up 4 bases and V 3 bases, and 11 bases lay outside the gene matches. There are 17 residues in the CDR3. Germline loops: CDR1 LNHDA, CDR2 SQIVND (reference sequence). CDR3 sequence (DNA): TGTGCCAGTAGTATGAGGACAGGGGTAGTCGGAGCAGATACGCAGTATTTT. This gives the protein CASSMRTGVVGADTQYF.

V and J are TRBV6-1 and TRBJ2-7; 7 positions agree with TRBD1. Looked up from germline, CDR1 is MNHNS and CDR2 is SASEGT. Trimming removed 6 bases from V and 0 bases from J; junction bases left unmatched: 5. The CDR3 is made up of 14 amino acids. CDR3 sequence (DNA): TGTGCCAGCAGGACAGGGTCAGGCTCCTACGAGCAGTACTTC. This encodes CASRTGSGSYEQYF.

CDR3 DNA sequence: TGTGCCAGCAGTTTTTTCAGGGAGGACAGCGAGCAGTACTTC. Encoded protein: CASSFFREDSEQYF. This chain links TRBV28 with TRBJ2-7; D might be TRBD1 or TRBD2, each matching 6 bases. Germline values: CDR1 MDHEN, CDR2 SYDVKM. CDR3 length: 14 amino acids. Trimming stripped 3 bases from V and 6 bases from J, with 15 bases between.

The genes are TRBV18 and TRBJ2-3; 10 bases fit TRBD2. CDR1 KGHSH and CDR2 LQKENI come from the germline V gene. The length of the CDR3 is 16 residues. V lost 1 base and J lost 7; bases outside the gene matches: 8. This CDR3 is CASSPLLTSGSYTQYF. As DNA, the CDR3 is TGTGCCAGCTCACCACTTCTGACTAGCGGGTCCTATACGCAGTATTTT.

This clone appeared a single time. This CDR3 is CASSQDLLAGVPYNEQFF. In DNA form, the CDR3 reads TGTGCCAGCAGCCAAGATTTACTAGCGGGAGTTCCGTACAATGAGCAGTTCTTC. The gene calls are TRBV4-2 and TRBJ2-1; 11 nucleotides agree with TRBD2. With V trimmed by 0 bases and J by 4 bases, 8 bases remained unmatched. The germline gives CDR1 LGHNA, CDR2 YNFKEQ. The length of the CDR3 is 18 residues.

CDR3 region: CASSFRGTSEKLFF. The DNA of the CDR3 is TGTGCCAGCAGCTTCAGGGGTACGAGTGAAAAACTGTTTTTT. The V call is TRBV7-9, the J call TRBJ1-4; D possibly corresponds to TRBD1 (6 bases). V was clipped by 3 bases and J by 7 bases, with 12 bases between them. Germline V lookup: CDR1 SEHNR, CDR2 FQNEAQ (reference sequence). The CDR3 is 14 amino acids. The full variable domain, its missing parts supplied by reference TRBV7-9 and TRBJ1-4, is DTGVSQNPRHKITKRGQNVTFRCDPISEHNRLYWYRQTLGQGPEFLTYFQNEAQLEKSRLLSDRFSAERPKGSFSTLEIQRTEQGDSAMYLCASSFRGTSEKLFFGSGTQLSVL.

V and J are TRBV6-1 and TRBJ1-5, with D possibly being TRBD1 (5 bases). The CDR3 has 15 residues. Trimming left V 3 bases short and J 7 bases short, with 16 bases between. Germline lookup yields CDR1 MNHNS and CDR2 SASEGT. CDR3 sequence: CASSDMGGVQQPQHF. The CDR3 DNA reads as TGTGCCAGCAGTGACATGGGGGGGGTCCAGCAGCCCCAGCATTTT.

This chain uses TRBV29-1 with TRBJ2-7; D possibly corresponds to TRBD1 (6 bases). CDR1 is SQVTM, CDR2 ANQGSEA, per germline. The CDR3 is 12 residues long. V shed 7 bases and J shed 0 bases, with 10 bases lying between them. In DNA, the CDR3 is TGCAGCGCAGGACAGCTCTCCTACGAGCAGTACTTC. It codes for CSAGQLSYEQYF.

The V call is TRBV28, the J call TRBJ1-3; TRBD1 might be the D (5 bases). Germline CDR1 reads MDHEN; CDR2 reads SYDVKM. CDR3 length equals 16 residues. The V end lost 7 bases, the J end lost 2 bases, and 18 bases lay between the germline ends. The CDR3 sequence: CASIQTSGLTGNTIYF. The DNA for the CDR3 is TGTGCCAGCATCCAGACTTCGGGGCTCACTGGAAACACCATATATTTT.

CDR3 sequence reads: CASSLEEGMNTEAFF. The CDR3 nucleotides are TGCGCCAGCAGCTTGGAGGAGGGGATGAACACTGAAGCTTTCTTT. The rearrangement joins TRBV5-1 to TRBJ1-1; perhaps TRBD1 as D (5 bases). Germline-derived CDR1 and CDR2 are SGHRS and YFSETQ. V lost 0 bases and J lost 0, with 9 bases in between. The CDR3 has 15 amino acids.

V is TRBV19 and J is TRBJ2-1; D possibly corresponds to TRBD2 (5 bases). The germline V gene encodes CDR1 LNHDA and CDR2 SQIVND (reference sequence). The CDR3 contains 16 residues. The V end was cut by 5 bases, the J end by 0 bases, with 14 bases between. The CDR3 region has the DNA TGTGCCAGTAGTGAACAAAGCGGAAGCTCCTACAATGAGCAGTTCTTC. Translating gives CASSEQSGSSYNEQFF.

V is TRBV4-1 and J is TRBJ1-1; D is undetermined. The CDR3 loop spans 22 amino acids. V lost 1 base and J lost 3, with 33 bases in between. The germline gives CDR1 MGHRA, CDR2 YSYEKL. The CDR3 DNA is TGCGCCAGCAGCCAAGCCACAGTTGGTGGACGGTCAACGCAGTGGGAGCACACTGAAGCTTTCTTT. Amino acids: CASSQATVGGRSTQWEHTEAFF.

This clone was observed once. The V and J genes are TRBV2 and TRBJ1-1; 8 bases match TRBD1. Germline assignment: CDR1 SNHLY and CDR2 FYNNEI. The CDR3 is 16 residues long. V shed 6 bases, J shed 1 base, and the junction held 10 bases outside the gene matches. CDR3 protein: CASRDDRGRSNTEAFF. In DNA form, the CDR3 reads TGTGCCAGCAGGGATGACAGGGGCCGGTCGAACACTGAAGCTTTCTTT.

The chain employs TRBV14 and TRBJ2-2; D is perhaps TRBD2 (6 bases). V shed 1 base and J shed 9 bases, with 15 bases lying between them. This CDR3 contains 15 residues. The germline V gene has CDR1 SGHDN and CDR2 FVKESK. In DNA form, the CDR3 reads TGTGCCAGCAGCCAAGTAATAGGAGGGAACAGGGAGCTGTTTTTT. The encoded protein is CASSQVIGGNRELFF.

The chain uses TRBV6-6 and TRBJ2-5; D tentatively reads TRBD1 or TRBD2 (5 bases each). The germline gives CDR1 MNHNY, CDR2 SVGAGI (reference sequence). Trimming shortened V by 5 bases and J by 2 bases, and 15 bases separated the two germline ends. The CDR3 spans 15 residues. The CDR3 is CASSPGRSLQETQYF. The CDR3 DNA is TGTGCCAGCAGTCCGGGACGGTCACTGCAAGAGACCCAGTACTTC.

The V call is TRBV18, the J call TRBJ2-1; the D is unclear. The V end was cut by 6 bases, the J end by 6 bases, with 9 bases between. The CDR3 contains 12 residues. The germline CDR1 and CDR2 sequences are KGHSH and LQKENI. The CDR3 sequence: CASSSYGNEQFF. The CDR3 bases are TGTGCCAGCTCGTCTTATGGCAATGAGCAGTTCTTC.

CDR3 sequence: CASSLGGARLEQYF. CDR3 nucleotide sequence: TGCGCCAGCAGCTTAGGGGGCGCCAGGCTCGAGCAGTACTTC. V gene TRBV5-1 combines with J gene TRBJ2-7, with TRBD1 matching over 7 bases. Germline V gene sequence: CDR1 SGHRS, CDR2 YFSETQ. This CDR3 is 14 amino acids long. V dropped 2 bases and J dropped 6; count of bases not matched to a gene: 8. Combining the CDR3 with reference TRBV5-1 and TRBJ2-7 gives the whole variable domain KAGVTQTPRYLIKTRGQQVTLSCSPISGHRSVSWYQQTPGQGLQFLFEYFSETQRNKGNFPGRFSGRQFSNSRSEMNVSTLELGDSALYLCASSLGGARLEQYFGPGTRLTVT.

This chain links TRBV10-3 with TRBJ2-5; D remains ambiguous. The assigned J gene may be wrong: the sequence end matches TRBJ2-7 better. The germline V gene has CDR1 ENHRY and CDR2 SYGVKD. The length of the CDR3 is 12 residues. The CDR3 reads CAISDQAYEQYF. In DNA, the CDR3 is TGTGCCATCAGTGATCAAGCCTACGAGCAGTACTTC.

Written as DNA, the CDR3 is TGTGCCAGCAGCCAATTTTTCAGGGGGGAAGATACGCAGTATTTT. It translates to CASSQFFRGEDTQYF. This rearrangement joins TRBV14 to TRBJ2-3; D possibly corresponds to TRBD1 (7 bases). The CDR3 is made up of 15 amino acids. Germline V gene lookup returns CDR1 SGHDN and CDR2 FVKESK. Trimming took 2 bases from V and 5 from J, leaving 14 bases between them.

This chain connects TRBV6-1 to TRBJ2-3; TRBD2 might be the D (6 bases). Germline lookup yields CDR1 MNHNS and CDR2 SASEGT. The CDR3 totals 18 residues. V was clipped by 2 bases and J by 9 bases, with 27 bases between them. CDR3 sequence reads: CASSELWRGGPLSETQYF. For the CDR3, the DNA is TGTGCCAGCAGTGAATTATGGAGGGGCGGCCCTCTTAGCGAGACGCAGTATTTT.

This chain uses TRBV19 with TRBJ2-1; 10 positions agree with TRBD2. The length of the CDR3 is 17 residues. The germline gives CDR1 LNHDA, CDR2 SQIVND (reference sequence). V lost 3 bases, J lost 4 bases, and 9 bases stayed unmatched. Here the CDR3 reads CASSIKAGGLQYNEQFF. As DNA, the CDR3 is TGTGCCAGTAGTATTAAAGCGGGAGGGCTTCAGTACAATGAGCAGTTCTTC.

This chain uses TRBV6-5 with TRBJ2-1; TRBD2 aligns across 7 bases. The CDR3 runs to 14 residues. The germline V gene encodes CDR1 MNHEY and CDR2 SVGAGI. V trimming: 6 bases; J trimming: 2 bases; junction bases outside the gene matches: 4. DNA for the CDR3: TGTGCCAGCAGAATAGCGGGCCCCTACAATGAGCAGTTCTTC. Amino acids: CASRIAGPYNEQFF.